A single sample gave rise to the 11 T cell receptor beta chains below, sequenced in a study of T cell repertoires in cytomegalovirus infection. These receptors lack a known antigen. TCRdb called the reads again in MiXCR, with one record for every CDR3 protein. The sample carries about 900,000 distinct CDR3 sequences, around a third recorded once. Sequenced material: cultured CD8+ T cells from PBMCs, taken from culture after CMV antigen stimulation. The receptors stem from a human donor in good health (CMV status not recorded). Some clones in this sample may be carry-over from other donors' samples.

This clonotype was recorded many times. The rearrangement uses TRBV7-8 and TRBJ2-3; D gene unclear. Trimming took 4 bases from V and 2 from J, leaving 10 bases between them. CDR1 is SGHVS, CDR2 FQNEAQ, per germline. This CDR3 is built from 14 residues. The CDR3 nucleotides read TGTGCCAGCAGCTCGTTAGGCCCCACAGATACGCAGTATTTT. Protein: CASSSLGPTDTQYF.

The chain has TRBV19 and TRBJ2-1; D gene ambiguous. This CDR3 is built from 14 residues. Germline V gene sequence: CDR1 LNHDA, CDR2 SQIVND (reference sequence). V lost 1 base and J 5 bases, leaving 9 bases between the germline ends. Written as DNA, the CDR3 is TGTGCCAGTAGTATAGGGACCACTGACAATGAGCAGTTCTTC. It specifies CASSIGTTDNEQFF.

This chain connects TRBV27 to TRBJ1-2; weak D call: TRBD1 (6 bases). With 3 bases removed from V and 8 bases from J, the gap between germline ends came to 19 bases. Germline values: CDR1 MNHEY, CDR2 SMNVEV (reference sequence). The CDR3 loop spans 15 amino acids. The CDR3 spells CASSLDYLGARGYTF. The CDR3 region has the DNA TGTGCCAGCAGTTTGGATTATTTGGGGGCGCGGGGCTACACCTTC.

This clonotype was recorded only once. The chain is built from TRBV7-6 and TRBJ2-5; TRBD1 agrees at 10 bases. With V trimmed by 1 base and J by 4 bases, 12 bases remained unmatched. This CDR3 comprises 18 residues. Germline CDR1 SGHVS, CDR2 FNYEAQ. The chain's CDR3 is CASSLVGFGDRGRETQYF. The CDR3 DNA is TGTGCCAGCAGCTTAGTTGGGTTTGGAGACAGGGGGCGAGAGACCCAGTACTTC.

The rearrangement joins TRBV7-9 to TRBJ2-5; either TRBD1 or TRBD2 may fit D (5 bases each). Germline assignment: CDR1 SEHNR and CDR2 FQNEAQ (reference sequence). The germline V and J ends were trimmed by 5 bases and 5 bases, with 18 bases remaining between them. The CDR3 length is 15 residues. The CDR3 DNA sequence: TGTGCCAGCAGCCACCCGGGAAGAGGGGAGGAGACCCAGTACTTC. It encodes CASSHPGRGEETQYF.

This chain connects TRBV15 to TRBJ2-2; 9 positions match TRBD2. Per germline, CDR1 LNHNV and CDR2 YYDKDF (reference sequence). Trimming removed 0 bases from V and 4 bases from J; junction bases left unmatched: 6. The CDR3 runs 17 residues. Here the CDR3 DNA reads TGTGCCACCAGCAGAGATCCTAGCGGGGCGATCACCGGGGAGCTGTTTTTT. Protein sequence: CATSRDPSGAITGELFF. Complete variable domain (other parts from reference TRBV15 and TRBJ2-2): DAMVIQNPRYQVTQFGKPVTLSCSQTLNHNVMYWYQQKSSQAPKLLFHYYDKDFNNEADTPDNFQSRRPNTSFCFLDIRSPGLGDTAMYLCATSRDPSGAITGELFFGEGSRLTVL.

The chain recombines TRBV6-2 or TRBV6-3 with TRBJ2-5; a possible D gene is TRBD1 (5 bases). The CDR3 spans 11 residues. The germline gives CDR1 MNHEY, CDR2 SVGEGT. The ends were cut back, 5 bases at V and 11 bases at J, with 12 bases in the middle. Here the CDR3 DNA reads TGTGCCAGCAGTCTCGACAGAGGACAGTACTTC. Its protein is CASSLDRGQYF.

As to this clonotype: At one boundary the junction diverges from the germline segment, which might be a read error. This sequence joins TRBV15 and TRBJ2-3; TRBD2 matches at 9 bases. The CDR3 has 16 residues. Germline assignment: CDR1 LNHNV and CDR2 YYDKDF (reference sequence). CDR3 in DNA: TGTGCCACCAGTAATTCCGGGACTAGCAGAACAGATATGCAGTATTTT. The encoded protein is CATSNSGTSRTDMQYF.

In this sample, this clonotype turned up many times. This sequence joins TRBV11-2 and TRBJ1-2; tentative D call: TRBD1 (5 bases). The CDR3 covers 14 residues. Trimming took 3 bases from V and 4 from J, leaving 12 bases between them. Germline CDR1 and CDR2: SGHAT and FQNNGV. The CDR3 nucleotides are TGTGCCAGCAGCTTGGGCAGGGTCGGCTATGGCTACACCTTC. This gives the protein CASSLGRVGYGYTF.

The CDR3 DNA follows: TGTGCCAGCAGCTTGGGACAGGGGGCGCCGGGTCAGCCCCAGCATTTT. This gives the protein CASSLGQGAPGQPQHF. The chain combines TRBV5-8 with TRBJ1-5, with 10 bases that match TRBD1. The CDR3 has 16 residues. V lost 0 bases and J lost 6; bases outside the gene matches: 6. Germline assignment: CDR1 SGHTS and CDR2 YDEGEE.

This clonotype was found many times. V usage is TRBV7-2 and J usage is TRBJ2-1; D is ambiguous. The CDR3 length is 13 residues. Trimming pared 4 bases from V and 6 bases from J, leaving 10 bases between. Germline lookup yields CDR1 SGHTA and CDR2 FQGNSA. The CDR3 DNA reads as TGTGCCAGCAGCTCTCGACCAATCAATGAGCAGTTCTTC. Translating gives CASSSRPINEQFF.